This T cell receptor beta chain was identified in a study of blood T cell repertoires in COVID-19. Overall study context: PBMCs, B-cell-depleted T cells, or T cells were the source of the cDNA or gDNA that made up the material.

Some clones are missing from TCRdb's copy, which holds only in-frame ones; the method was immunoSEQ multiplex PCR. The data contain some 150,000 clones, more than 85% of them singletons. The germline CDR1 and CDR2 sequences are KGHDR and SFDVKD. The ends lost 3 bases at V and 2 bases at J; junction bases unmatched: 4. The CDR3 has 17 amino acids. This TCR derives from a woman aged 65 to 85 with acute or convalescent COVID-19. Sequenced sample: peripheral blood. The chain uses TRBV24-1 and TRBJ2-1; TRBD1 aligns across 12 bases. CDR3 residues: CATSDPGQGATYNEQFF. CDR3 in DNA: TGTGCCACCAGTGATCCGGGACAGGGGGCTACCTACAATGAGCAGTTCTTC.